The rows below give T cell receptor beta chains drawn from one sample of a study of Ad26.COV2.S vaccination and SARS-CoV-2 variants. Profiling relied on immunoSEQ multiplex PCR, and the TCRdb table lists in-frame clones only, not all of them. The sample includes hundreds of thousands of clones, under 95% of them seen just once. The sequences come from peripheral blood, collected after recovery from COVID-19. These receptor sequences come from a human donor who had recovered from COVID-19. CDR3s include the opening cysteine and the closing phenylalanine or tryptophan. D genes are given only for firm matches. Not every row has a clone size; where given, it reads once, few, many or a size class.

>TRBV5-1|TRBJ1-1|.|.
CASSLGPTNTEAFF
TGCGCCAGCAGCTTGGGACCGACGAACACTGAAGCTTTCTTT
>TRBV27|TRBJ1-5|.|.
CASRKGSSNQPQHF
TGTGCCAGCAGAAAGGGGAGTAGCAATCAGCCCCAGCATTTT
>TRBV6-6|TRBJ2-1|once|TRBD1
CASRARQGNEQFF
TGTGCCAGCAGGGCCCGACAGGGTAATGAGCAGTTCTTC
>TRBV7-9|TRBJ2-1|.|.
CASSSPPRIAVYNEQFF
TGTGCCAGCAGCTCCCCGCCTCGGATAGCGGTTTACAATGAGCAGTTCTTC
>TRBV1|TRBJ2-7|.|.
CTSSQDTPPLIYEQYF
TGCACCAGCAGCCAAGATACGCCACCCTTAATCTACGAGCAGTACTTC
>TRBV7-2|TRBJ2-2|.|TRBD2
CASSFGLATAPGGELFF
TGTGCCAGCAGCTTCGGACTAGCGACTGCCCCAGGCGGGGAGCTGTTTTTT
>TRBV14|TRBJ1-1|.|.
CASSLSGVNTEAFF
TGTGCCAGCAGCCTAAGTGGTGTGAACACTGAAGCTTTCTTT
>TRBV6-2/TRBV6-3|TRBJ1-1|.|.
CASSYPMNTEAFF
TGTGCCAGCAGTTATCCGATGAACACTGAAGCTTTCTTT
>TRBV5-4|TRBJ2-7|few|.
CASSLDRAIAYEQYF
TGTGCCAGCAGCTTGGACAGGGCGATTGCCTACGAGCAGTACTTC
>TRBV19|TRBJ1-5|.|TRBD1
CASSVGQGSNQPQHF
TGTGCCAGTAGTGTAGGACAGGGGAGTAATCAGCCCCAGCATTTT
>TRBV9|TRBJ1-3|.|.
CASSPQGSGNTIYF
TGTGCCAGCAGCCCCCAGGGCTCTGGAAACACCATATATTTT
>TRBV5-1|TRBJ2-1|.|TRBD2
CASSLVMAGGSSYNEQFF
TGCGCCAGCAGCTTGGTTATGGCGGGGGGGTCGTCCTACAATGAGCAGTTCTTC
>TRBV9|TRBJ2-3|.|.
CASTIRGSSTDTQYF
TGTGCCAGCACCATAAGGGGCAGTAGCACAGATACGCAGTATTTT
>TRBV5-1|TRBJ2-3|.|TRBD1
CASSLDRGGTDTQYF
TGCGCCAGCAGCTTGGACAGGGGTGGGACAGATACGCAGTATTTT
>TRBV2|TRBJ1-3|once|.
CASSEGVAGNTIYF
TGTGCCAGCAGTGAAGGGGTGGCCGGAAACACCATATATTTT
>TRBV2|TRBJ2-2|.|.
CASVRRQYTGELFF
TGTGCCAGCGTGCGGCGACAGTACACCGGGGAGCTGTTTTTT
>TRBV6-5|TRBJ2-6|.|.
CASSQGNSGANVLTF
TGTGCCAGCAGCCAGGGCAACTCTGGGGCCAACGTCCTGACTTTC